The rows below give T cell receptor beta chains drawn from one sample of a study of response to subunit inactivated influenza vaccine. Each CDR3 protein is one row after TCRdb ran MiXCR on the RT-PCR reads. The sample has around 600,000 distinct CDR3 sequences, around 11% seen once; the top ten hold around 10%. This same sample was also part of a study on T cells expressing NK-cell markers.

Material: PBMCs from blood, obtained on the day of vaccination. These receptors originate from a man aged 50-59 years who received an inactivated influenza vaccine. Each CDR3 is given with its conserved first and last residue. The D gene is left open where the match is weak. Rows may omit the clone size; those that give it use once, few, many or a size class.

J gene | V gene | D gene | clone size | CDR3 DNA | CDR3 protein
TRBJ2-5 | TRBV20-1 | . | . | TGCAGTGCTAAAATGGGAGGTACAGAGACCCAGTACTTC | CSAKMGGTETQYF
TRBJ1-2 | TRBV6-4 | . | . | TGTGCCAGCAGTGAAGCAATGGACAGAAACTATGGCTACACCTTC | CASSEAMDRNYGYTF
TRBJ2-1 | TRBV7-3 | . | . | TGTGCCAGCAGCTTAACGAACCCTGATGAGCAGTTCTTC | CASSLTNPDEQFF
TRBJ2-5 | TRBV10-3 | TRBD2 | few | TGTGCCATCAGTACTAGCGGGGGACAGAGCGAGACCCAGTACTTC | CAISTSGGQSETQYF
TRBJ2-2 | TRBV10-3 | TRBD2 | few | TGTGCCATCTCCCCGGGACTAGCGGGAGGGCCGGGCACCGGGGAGCTGTTTTTT | CAISPGLAGGPGTGELFF
TRBJ2-7 | TRBV7-9 | TRBD1 | . | TGTGCCAGCAGCTTAGGGGACAGGGGCTACGAGCAGTACTTC | CASSLGDRGYEQYF
TRBJ1-1 | TRBV7-9 | . | few | TGTGCCAGCAGCTTCCCGGCTGAAGCTTTCTTT | CASSFPAEAFF
TRBJ2-7 | TRBV29-1 | . | many | TGCAGCGTTGAAGATGGGGGGAAGTACGAGCAGTACTTC | CSVEDGGKYEQYF
TRBJ1-2 | TRBV5-6 | TRBD1 | few | TGTGCCAGCAGCCCGACAGGGGGAACTATCCTTAACTATGGCTACACCTTC | CASSPTGGTILNYGYTF
TRBJ2-3 | TRBV29-1 | TRBD2 | few | TGCAGCGTTAGGCGGGGACTAGCGGGGGGGCAAGATACGCAGTATTTT | CSVRRGLAGGQDTQYF
TRBJ2-7 | TRBV9 | . | . | TGTGCCAGCAGCGTTTCAAATGTTGGCGAGCAGTACTTC | CASSVSNVGEQYF
TRBJ2-5 | TRBV29-1 | . | few | TGCAGCGTTGCAGTAGGACAAGAGACCCAGTACTTC | CSVAVGQETQYF
TRBJ2-2 | TRBV7-8 | TRBD1 | . | TGTGCCAGCAGCCTAAGGACAGGGGGAGGGACCGGGGAGCTGTTTTTT | CASSLRTGGGTGELFF
TRBJ2-3 | TRBV15 | TRBD1 | . | TGTGCCACCCAGGACAGGGGGTTGGCAGATACGCAGTATTTT | CATQDRGLADTQYF
TRBJ1-1 | TRBV12-3/TRBV12-4 | . | many | TGTGCCAGCAGTGTCCCGAGGGCGTTGATTGGGAACACTGAAGCTTTCTTT | CASSVPRALIGNTEAFF
TRBJ1-1 | TRBV13 | . | . | TGTGCCATGAGCTTGCGGGGGAGAACTGAAGCTTTCTTT | CAMSLRGRTEAFF
TRBJ2-3 | TRBV19 | TRBD2 | . | TGTGCCAGTAGTGACGGGACTAGCGGGAGCCTTCGCACAGATACGCAGTATTTT | CASSDGTSGSLRTDTQYF
TRBJ2-3 | TRBV20-1 | . | few | TGCAGTGCAAAAGCTCCAGGACTCACAGATACGCAGTATTTT | CSAKAPGLTDTQYF
TRBJ2-1 | TRBV5-5 | TRBD2 | . | TGTGCCAGCAGCCACGGGACTACCTACAATGAGCAGTTCTTC | CASSHGTTYNEQFF
TRBJ2-7 | TRBV12-3/TRBV12-4 | TRBD2 | many | TGTGCCAGCAGTTTAACCCTAGCGGGCACCGAGCAGTACTTC | CASSLTLAGTEQYF
TRBJ2-2 | TRBV20-1 | . | . | TGCAGTGCTAGAGTGCGGAAGACCGGTGAGCTGTTTTTT | CSARVRKTGELFF
TRBJ2-1 | TRBV29-1 | TRBD2 | many | TGCAGCGTTGCCACTAGCGGGAGTTACAATGAGCAGTTCTTC | CSVATSGSYNEQFF
TRBJ1-1 | TRBV6-5 | . | many | TGTGCCAGCAGTTACTGGGTGGAGAACACTGAAGCTTTCTTT | CASSYWVENTEAFF
TRBJ2-3 | TRBV7-2 | TRBD2 | many | TGTGCCAGCAGCCTAACTAGCGGGGGAGGGGATACGCAGTATTTT | CASSLTSGGGDTQYF
TRBJ2-3 | TRBV12-3/TRBV12-4 | . | few | TGTGCCACGAGTTACACAGATACGCAGTATTTT | CATSYTDTQYF
TRBJ1-1 | TRBV6-5 | . | . | TGTGCCAGCATTTTAGACCTGAACACTGAAGCTTTCTTT | CASILDLNTEAFF
TRBJ2-2 | TRBV6-6 | . | . | TGTGCCAGCACGGAGAACACCGGGGAGCTGTTTTTT | CASTENTGELFF
TRBJ2-3 | TRBV5-1 | . | few | TGCGCCAGCAGCCCCCTAGGGGATTACGGTTGGGATACGCAGTATTTT | CASSPLGDYGWDTQYF
TRBJ2-1 | TRBV5-1 | . | few | TGCGCCAGCAGCTTGGGAACATTCCGACGACACTTAGGGAAATTCGATGAGCAGTTCTTC | CASSLGTFRRHLGKFDEQFF
TRBJ2-1 | TRBV21-1 | . | . | TGTGCCAGCAGCGAAAGGACTAGCGGGAGTCTCCTCAATGAGCAGTTCTTC | CASSERTSGSLLNEQFF
TRBJ1-4 | TRBV5-1 | . | . | TGCGCCAGCAGCCGGGACGGAGATGAAAAACTGTTTTTT | CASSRDGDEKLFF
TRBJ2-1 | TRBV29-1 | . | . | TGCAGCGTGGAAGGTCTAGGCCTGGAGCAGTTCTTC | CSVEGLGLEQFF
TRBJ2-3 | TRBV12-3/TRBV12-4 | . | . | TGTGCCAGCAGTTTCCAGGATCAGGGTACGCAGTATTTT | CASSFQDQGTQYF
TRBJ2-3 | TRBV5-1 | . | few | TGCGCCAGCAGCTTGGTTCCGGGGACTAGCACAGATACGCAGTATTTT | CASSLVPGTSTDTQYF
TRBJ1-4 | TRBV12-3/TRBV12-4 | . | few | TGTGCCAGCAGTTTCGGACGATCTAATGAAAAACTGTTTTTT | CASSFGRSNEKLFF
TRBJ1-6 | TRBV12-3/TRBV12-4 | TRBD1 | few | TGTGCCAGCAGGTCGGACAGGGGGCTTTCACCCCTCCACTTT | CASRSDRGLSPLHF
TRBJ2-7 | TRBV3-1 | . | few | TGTGCCAGCAGCTATACGGGCAACCCCTACGAGCAGTACTTC | CASSYTGNPYEQYF
TRBJ2-5 | TRBV7-7 | TRBD2 | . | TGTGCCAGCAGCTTTCTGGTGGGAGGGCCTCCAGAGGAGACCCAGTACTTC | CASSFLVGGPPEETQYF
TRBJ2-1 | TRBV27 | TRBD2 | many | TGTGCCAGCGGGGGACTAGCGGGCTACTACAATGAGCAGTTCTTC | CASGGLAGYYNEQFF
TRBJ2-5 | TRBV7-9 | . | few | TGTGCCAGCAGCCTCCTAGGGGAAGGAAAAGAGACCCAGTACTTC | CASSLLGEGKETQYF
TRBJ2-7 | TRBV27 | . | many | TGTGCCAGCAAGCGCAGGTCCTCCTACGAGCAGTACTTC | CASKRRSSYEQYF
TRBJ2-3 | TRBV29-1 | TRBD2 | many | TGCAGCGCAAGTTATAGCGGGGGGTTCACAGATACGCAGTATTTT | CSASYSGGFTDTQYF
TRBJ1-2 | TRBV29-1 | . | once | TGCAGCGTCGCGGGGCAATCCTATGGCTACACCTTC | CSVAGQSYGYTF
TRBJ2-7 | TRBV28 | . | few | TGTGCCAGCAGTTTCCTGAGGGGTTTTTGGCAGTACTTC | CASSFLRGFWQYF
TRBJ2-5 | TRBV12-3/TRBV12-4 | TRBD2 | . | TGTGCCAGCAGTCATTGGGGGGGGCAAGAGACCCAGTACTTC | CASSHWGGQETQYF